This TCR beta chain was identified during a study of shared clonotypes between healthy human individuals. Whole-study results and caveats: Inspection by rarefaction showed sorted-subset sequencing to be incomplete despite large depth.

The CDR3 totals 16 residues. Germline loops: CDR1 SGHTA, CDR2 FQGNSA. Unmatched junction bases numbered 5, after V lost 1 base and J lost 4 bases. As for this clone: The antigen is undetermined.

Assay used: immunoSEQ multiplex PCR; TCRdb lists only in-frame clones, some missing. The repertoire consists of about 2.2 million clones, with around 93% occurring once and the leading ten covering around 1.7%. Positively selected for CCR7, the CD45RO-negative cells used as naive CD8 cells excluded terminally differentiated effector memory CD45RA+ cells. The TCR originated in a man aged 18 to 29 in good health. Some clones in this sample may be carry-over from other donors' samples. The sample comprised naive CD8+ T cells from PBMCs. The chain links TRBV7-2 to TRBJ2-3, with 10 nucleotides matching TRBD2. Here the CDR3 DNA reads TGTGCCAGCAGCTTAGTAGCGGGAGGTAAATCAGATACGCAGTATTTT. This sequence encodes CASSLVAGGKSDTQYF. Combining the CDR3 with reference TRBV7-2 and TRBJ2-3 gives the whole variable domain GAGVSQSPSNKVTEKGKDVELRCDPISGHTALYWYRQSLGQGLEFLIYFQGNSAPDKSGLPSDRFSAERTGGSVSTLTIQRTQQEDSAVYLCASSLVAGGKSDTQYFGPGTRLTVL.